The entry that follows covers one T cell receptor (beta chain) sequence. Its antigen remains unidentified. An end of the junction differs from the germline gene, which may be a read error. The sample is drawn from a study of neurological immune-mediated disorders. TCRdb processed the 5' RACE reads anew with MiXCR; each CDR3 protein has one entry. The sample has approximately 36,000 distinct CDR3 sequences, 12% to 15% seen once. The CDR3 consists of 14 residues. Germline V gene data show CDR1 as DFQATT and CDR2 as SNEGSKA (reference sequence). Study-level results: Subjects shared no identical expanded-clone CDR3 amino acid sequences, suggesting private TCR-beta repertoires in all groups. HTLV-1-associated myelopathy had the most TCR clonal expansion, and multiple sclerosis had the least, less than healthy controls.

This TCR was recovered from a woman aged 50 to 60 with HTLV-1-associated myelopathy (HAM/TSP). V usage is TRBV20-1 and J usage is TRBJ1-1, with D hard to call. The sample comprised PBMCs. The CDR3 is CSARFAGMNTEDFF. The CDR3 region has the DNA TGCAGTGCTAGATTTGCCGGAATGAACACTGAAGATTTCTTT.